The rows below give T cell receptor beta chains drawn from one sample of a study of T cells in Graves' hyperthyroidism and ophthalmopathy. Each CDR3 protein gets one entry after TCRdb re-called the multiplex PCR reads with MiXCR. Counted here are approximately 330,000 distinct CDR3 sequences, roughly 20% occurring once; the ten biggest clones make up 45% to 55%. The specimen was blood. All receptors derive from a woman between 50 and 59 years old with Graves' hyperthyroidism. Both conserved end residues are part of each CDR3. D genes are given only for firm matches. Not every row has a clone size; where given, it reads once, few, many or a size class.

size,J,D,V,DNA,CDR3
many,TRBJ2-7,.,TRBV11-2,TGTGCCAGCAGCGCACAGAACTCCTACGAGCAGTACTTC,CASSAQNSYEQYF
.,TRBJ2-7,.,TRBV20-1,TGCAGTGCTAGAGATGGGGTGGGGGTATCCTACGAGCAGTACTTC,CSARDGVGVSYEQYF
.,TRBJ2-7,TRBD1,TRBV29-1,TGCAGCGTTGAATTAATGGGACAGTCGTACGAGCAGTACTTC,CSVELMGQSYEQYF
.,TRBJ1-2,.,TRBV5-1,TGCGCCAGCAGCTTGGAGGCGGGGTTCTATGGCTACACCTTC,CASSLEAGFYGYTF
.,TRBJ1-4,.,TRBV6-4,TGTGCCAGCAGTGACGGACCTGAAAAACTGTTTTTT,CASSDGPEKLFF
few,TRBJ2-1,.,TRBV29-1,TGCAGCGTATCCACTACTTACAATGAGCAGTTCTTC,CSVSTTYNEQFF
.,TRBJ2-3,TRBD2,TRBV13,TGTGCCAGCTGGAGCGGGATGAGCCATACAGATACGCAGTATTTT,CASWSGMSHTDTQYF
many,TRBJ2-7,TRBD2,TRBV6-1,TGTGCCAGCACCAGGACTAGCGGCTCCTACGAGCAGTACTTC,CASTRTSGSYEQYF
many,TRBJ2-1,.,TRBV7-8,TGTGCCAGCAGCTTGGATCGCGCGAGCTCCTACAATGAGCAGTTCTTC,CASSLDRASSYNEQFF
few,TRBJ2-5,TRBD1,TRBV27,TGTGCCAGCAGTTTATTGACAGGGAGAGAGACCCAGTACTTC,CASSLLTGRETQYF
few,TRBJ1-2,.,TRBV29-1,TGCAGCGTTGAGGGGGACATCGGTGGCTACACCTTC,CSVEGDIGGYTF
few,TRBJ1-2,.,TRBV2,TGTGCCAGCAGTGGAGGGGCGAACTATGGCTACACCTTC,CASSGGANYGYTF
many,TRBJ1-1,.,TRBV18,TGTGCCAGCTCAACGCAGGGGTTGTCTGAAGCTTTCTTT,CASSTQGLSEAFF
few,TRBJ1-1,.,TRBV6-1,TGTGCCAGCAGTGCCCTAGGTCTCGGAAACACTGAAGCTTTCTTT,CASSALGLGNTEAFF
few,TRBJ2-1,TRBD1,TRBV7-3,TGTGCCAGCAGCCCCGGGACAGCGTACTCCTACAATGAGCAGTTCTTC,CASSPGTAYSYNEQFF
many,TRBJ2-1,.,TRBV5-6,TGTGCCAGCCGCCCGGGTCTGTACAATGAGCAGTTCTTC,CASRPGLYNEQFF
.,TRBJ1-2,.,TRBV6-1,TGTGCCAGCAGTGGACGGGGTGGGGAAGGCTATGGCTACACCTTC,CASSGRGGEGYGYTF
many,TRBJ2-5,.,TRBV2,TGTGCCAGCAGTGAAGAGTCAACGTATGAGACCCAGTACTTC,CASSEESTYETQYF